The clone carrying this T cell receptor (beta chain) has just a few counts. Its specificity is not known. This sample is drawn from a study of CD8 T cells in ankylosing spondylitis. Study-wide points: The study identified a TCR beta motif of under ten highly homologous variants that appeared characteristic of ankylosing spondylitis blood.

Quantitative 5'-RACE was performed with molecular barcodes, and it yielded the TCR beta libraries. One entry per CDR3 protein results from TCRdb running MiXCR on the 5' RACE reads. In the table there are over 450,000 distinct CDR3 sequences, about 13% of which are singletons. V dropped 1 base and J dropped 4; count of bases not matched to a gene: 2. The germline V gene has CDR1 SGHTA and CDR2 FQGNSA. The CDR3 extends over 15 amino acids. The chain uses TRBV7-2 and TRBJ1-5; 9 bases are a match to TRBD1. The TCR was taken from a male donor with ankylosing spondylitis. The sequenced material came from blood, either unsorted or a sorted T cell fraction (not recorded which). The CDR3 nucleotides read TGTGCCAGCAGCTTAGGGGGGACAGGGAATCAGCCCCAGCATTTT. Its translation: CASSLGGTGNQPQHF.